These T cell receptor beta chains were read from a single sample in a study of T cell responses to AZD1222 COVID-19 vaccine. TCRdb's copy holds only in-frame clones and misses some; the assay was immunoSEQ multiplex PCR. The sample includes roughly 140,000 clones, around 90% of them seen just once. The sequencing used peripheral blood, collected on day 0 of AZD1222 vaccination. These receptors were collected from an adult in good health. Both conserved end residues are part of each CDR3.

V,J,CDR3
TRBV28,TRBJ1-3,CASSPPEEGDYGNTIYF
TRBV30,TRBJ2-2,CAWSVRFRDLGTGELFF
TRBV7-2,TRBJ2-7,CASSLSYEQYF
TRBV12-3/TRBV12-4,TRBJ1-5,CASSLSGNQPQHF
TRBV11-2,TRBJ2-1,CASSGNRDFYNEQFF
TRBV3-1/TRBV3-2,TRBJ1-1,CASSPWDRGNTEAFF
TRBV7-3,TRBJ1-3,CASSPTGYSGNTIYF
TRBV6-2/TRBV6-3,TRBJ1-2,CASSYSVSGAGDGYTF
TRBV3-1/TRBV3-2,TRBJ1-5,CASSQDGQGGQPQHF
TRBV6-2/TRBV6-3,TRBJ2-7,CASSPRTSGRLHEQYF
TRBV2,TRBJ2-7,CASLTSGDPSEQYF
TRBV7-2,TRBJ1-1,CASSFTGNTEAFF
TRBV9,TRBJ2-1,CASSVDPGSRNEQFF
TRBV10-3,TRBJ1-2,CAISELMAGVHGYTF
TRBV7-5,TRBJ2-3,CVRSLRGVPDTQYF
TRBV18,TRBJ1-5,CASSQGQGEQPQHF
TRBV28,TRBJ1-5,CASKLTGHSNQPQHF
TRBV6-1,TRBJ1-5,CASSDPRASNQPQHF
TRBV30,TRBJ1-5,CAWSLESNQPQHF
TRBV28,TRBJ1-4,CASGLSVGRDEKLFF
TRBV6-6,TRBJ2-7,CASSYGSGARFEQYF
TRBV9,TRBJ1-4,CASSPYSKNEKLFF
TRBV7-9,TRBJ1-4,CASSYGATNEKLFF
TRBV6-5,TRBJ2-5,CASTPLAGIQETQYF
TRBV14,TRBJ1-2,CASSQAQFYGYTF
TRBV29-1,TRBJ1-4,CSVAQSNEKLFF
TRBV2,TRBJ1-2,CASSESRTASGGYTF
TRBV28,TRBJ2-1,CASSLELALNEQFF
TRBV5-1,TRBJ1-1,CASSFGHTNEAFF
TRBV10-3,TRBJ2-3,CAISDPGGGTDTQYF
TRBV2,TRBJ2-7,CASSGQIYEQYF
TRBV5-1,TRBJ2-7,CASRGGLADYYEQYF
TRBV30,TRBJ1-5,CAWTLDGGPSQPQHF
TRBV6-1,TRBJ1-2,CASSEGIGSYGYTF
TRBV27,TRBJ2-5,CASSLTDTRETQYF
TRBV28,TRBJ2-1,CASSLGAGVFSEQFF
TRBV4-1,TRBJ1-5,CASSQDQGSNQPQHF
TRBV28,TRBJ1-2,CASRTGTNYGYTF